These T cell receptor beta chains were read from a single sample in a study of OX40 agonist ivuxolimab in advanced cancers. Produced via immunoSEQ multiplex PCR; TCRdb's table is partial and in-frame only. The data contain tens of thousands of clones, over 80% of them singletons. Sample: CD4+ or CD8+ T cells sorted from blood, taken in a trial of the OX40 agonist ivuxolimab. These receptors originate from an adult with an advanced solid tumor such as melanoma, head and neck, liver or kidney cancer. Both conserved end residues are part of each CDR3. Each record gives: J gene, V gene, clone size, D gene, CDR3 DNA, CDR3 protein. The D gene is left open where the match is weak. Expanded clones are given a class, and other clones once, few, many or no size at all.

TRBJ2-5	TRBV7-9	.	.	TGTGCCAGCAGCTTAGCGCTAGAGGGGGAGACCCAGTACTTC	CASSLALEGETQYF
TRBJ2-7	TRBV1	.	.	TGCACCAGCAGAGCCAGTTTGACTAGCGGATCCTACGAGCAGTACTTC	CTSRASLTSGSYEQYF
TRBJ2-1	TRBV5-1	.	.	TGCGCCAGCAGCCCGAAGACTATACCTGAGCAGTTCTTC	CASSPKTIPEQFF
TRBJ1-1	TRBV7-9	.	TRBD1	TGTGCCAGCAGCTTATTCGGACAGGGGGTTACTGAAGCTTTCTTT	CASSLFGQGVTEAFF
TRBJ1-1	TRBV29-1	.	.	TGCAGCGCCGGCCACGACCTGAACACTGAAGCTTTCTTT	CSAGHDLNTEAFF
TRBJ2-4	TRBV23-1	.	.	TGCGCCAGCAGTCAATCGATATGGTTGGACGAAAACATTCAGTACTTC	CASSQSIWLDENIQYF
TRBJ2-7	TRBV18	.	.	TGTGCCAGCTCACCCCCAGGAGACTATTTCCACGAGCAGTACTTC	CASSPPGDYFHEQYF
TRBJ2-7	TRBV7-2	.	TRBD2	TGTGCCAGTACCGGGACTAGCAGGTCCTACGAGCAGTACTTC	CASTGTSRSYEQYF
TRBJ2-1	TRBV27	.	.	TGTGCCAGCAGACCGGACGCACTCTCCTACAATGAGCAGTTCTTC	CASRPDALSYNEQFF
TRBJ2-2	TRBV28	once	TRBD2	TGTGCCAGCAGCCACCCTATCTGGGGGGGGGAAACGAACACCGGGGAGCTGTTTTTT	CASSHPIWGGETNTGELFF
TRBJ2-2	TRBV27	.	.	TGTGCCAGCAGTCACGAGTGGAACACCGGGGAGCTGTTTTTT	CASSHEWNTGELFF
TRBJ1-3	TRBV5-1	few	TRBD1	TGCGCCAGCGCCAGACAGGGGGGCGATGGAGTCACCATATATTTT	CASARQGGDGVTIYF
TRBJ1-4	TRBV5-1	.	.	TGCGCCAGCAGCTTGGAGGTGGGAGCTAATGAAAAACTGTTTTTT	CASSLEVGANEKLFF
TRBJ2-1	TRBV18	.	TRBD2	TGTGCCAGCTCACCCCTGGGACTAGCGGGCGATGAGCAGTTCTTC	CASSPLGLAGDEQFF
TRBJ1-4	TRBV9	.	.	TGTGCCAGCAGCGCCCAGGGTACAACTAATGAAAAACTGTTTTTT	CASSAQGTTNEKLFF
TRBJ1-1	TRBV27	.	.	TGTGCCAGCAGTTTCCTGAACACTGAAGCTTTCTTT	CASSFLNTEAFF
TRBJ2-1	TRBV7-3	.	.	TGTGCCAGCAGCCCGCTAGGGGAGAATGAGCAGTTCTTC	CASSPLGENEQFF
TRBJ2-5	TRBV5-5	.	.	TGTGCCAGCAGCTTCGTACCTTCCCAAGAGACCCAGTACTTC	CASSFVPSQETQYF
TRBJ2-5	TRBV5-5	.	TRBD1	TGTGCCAGCAGCCTAGAGACAGGGCTAGCAGAGACCCAGTACTTC	CASSLETGLAETQYF
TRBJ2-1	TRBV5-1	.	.	TGCGCCAGCAGCTTGGGGCTAAGCTCCTACAATGAGCAGTTCTTC	CASSLGLSSYNEQFF
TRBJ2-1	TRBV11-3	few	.	TGTGCCAGCAGCTTAGACCGGAGACCCTACAATGAGCAGTTCTTC	CASSLDRRPYNEQFF
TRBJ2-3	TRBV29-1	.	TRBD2	TGCAGCGTTCAACGGACTAGCGAGGGAGATACGCAGTATTTT	CSVQRTSEGDTQYF
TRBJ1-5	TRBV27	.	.	TGTGCCAGCAGTCCCTCAGCCTTAAATCAGCCCCAGCATTTT	CASSPSALNQPQHF
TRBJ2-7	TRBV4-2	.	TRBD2	TGTGCCAGCAGCCAAGCCGAAGCGGGAGGTAACCTCTACGAGCAGTACTTC	CASSQAEAGGNLYEQYF
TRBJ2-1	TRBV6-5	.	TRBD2	TGTGCCAGCAGACCCGGGACTAGCGGCTACAATGAGCAGTTCTTC	CASRPGTSGYNEQFF
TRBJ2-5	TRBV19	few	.	TGTGCCAGTAGTATCCAGGGGCGCGCCGAAGAGACCCAGTACTTC	CASSIQGRAEETQYF
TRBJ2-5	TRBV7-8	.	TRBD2	TGTGCCAGCAGCAGAGCGGGACTAGCGGGAGAAGAGACCCAGTACTTC	CASSRAGLAGEETQYF
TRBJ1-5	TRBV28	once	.	TGTGCCAGCAGTTCTGAAGTGGGCAGGGGAAGAAATCAGCCCCAGCATTTT	CASSSEVGRGRNQPQHF
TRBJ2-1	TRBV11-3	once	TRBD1	TGTGCCAGCAGCACAGGGGGAGCGCGTGGAAATGAGCAGTTCTTC	CASSTGGARGNEQFF
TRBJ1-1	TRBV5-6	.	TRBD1	TGTGCCAGCAGCTTCGGGACAGGGGTCGGTGGAGCTTTCTTT	CASSFGTGVGGAFF
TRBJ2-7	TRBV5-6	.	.	TGTGCCAGCAGCCGAAGCCGGCCCTCCGTGGGGCAGTACTTC	CASSRSRPSVGQYF
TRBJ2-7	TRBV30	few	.	TGTGCCTGGAGTGTAGGACCGAGATCCTACGAGCAGTACTTC	CAWSVGPRSYEQYF